The 14 T cell receptor beta chains given below trace back to one sample, sequenced in a study of beta chain features in type 1 diabetes. The whole isolated RNA underwent reverse transcription, so sequencing captured expressed TCRB transcripts. Clones were read by immunoSEQ multiplex PCR, and TCRdb kept only the in-frame ones, dropping some. The sample contains 250,000 to 350,000 clones, around 15% of which appear only once. Sequences were obtained from central memory CD4+ T cells from blood. The receptors originated from a young man in good health.

This clone was seen more than once but under ten times. The V gene is TRBV27, the J gene TRBJ1-5; the D is unclear. Between the trimmed V and J ends, which lost 2 bases and 0 bases, there was a span of 8 bases. This CDR3 spans 15 amino acids. Germline CDR1 reads MNHEY; CDR2 reads SMNVEV (reference sequence). The CDR3, as DNA: TGTGCCAGCAGTTTAAACAGAGATAGCAATCAGCCCCAGCATTTT. This encodes CASSLNRDSNQPQHF.

The chain links TRBV9 to TRBJ2-1; a weak D match, TRBD2 (6 bases). The CDR3 consists of 15 residues. Germline V CDR1 and CDR2: SGDLS, YYNGEE. V was clipped by 1 base and J by 0 bases, with 8 bases between them. The CDR3 sequence is CASSVTGSSYNEQFF. Here the CDR3 DNA reads TGTGCCAGCAGCGTAACCGGGAGCTCCTACAATGAGCAGTTCTTC.

There are a few counts of this clone. J is TRBJ2-1 and V is TRBV5-1; TRBD1 matches 8 bases. The CDR3 covers 14 residues. V lost 7 bases and J lost 2; bases outside the gene matches: 5. From germline, CDR1 is SGHRS and CDR2 YFSETQ. Written as DNA, the CDR3 is TGCGCCAGCGGACAGACAGGGGCCTACAATGAGCAGTTCTTC. This translates into CASGQTGAYNEQFF. The full variable domain, with the rest looked up from reference TRBV5-1 and TRBJ2-1, is KAGVTQTPRYLIKTRGQQVTLSCSPISGHRSVSWYQQTPGQGLQFLFEYFSETQRNKGNFPGRFSGRQFSNSRSEMNVSTLELGDSALYLCASGQTGAYNEQFFGPGTRLTVL.

This clone has a count of ten or more. V and J are TRBV5-4 and TRBJ2-3; 10 bases agree with TRBD1. V lost 7 bases and J lost 3; bases outside the gene matches: 8. Germline V gives CDR1 SGHNT, CDR2 YYREEE (reference sequence). This CDR3 has 15 residues. This CDR3 is CASVQGGQGTDTQYF. CDR3 in DNA: TGTGCCAGCGTCCAGGGGGGACAGGGGACAGATACGCAGTATTTT.

This clone has ten or more counts. This chain uses TRBV25-1 with TRBJ2-1, with 12 bases lining up with TRBD2. V gave up 4 bases and J gave up 8 bases; unmatched junction bases: 6. The length of the CDR3 is 15 residues. Germline V gene data show CDR1 as MGHDK and CDR2 as SYGVNS. The CDR3 region is CASSATSGSPHEQFF. The CDR3 DNA reads TGTGCCAGCAGTGCGACTAGCGGGAGTCCCCATGAGCAGTTCTTC.

This clone has a handful of counts. The CDR3 nucleotides read TGCGCCAGCAGCCGCAACAGGGTTTCGTCAACGGCGGAGACCCAGTACTTC. It is translated as CASSRNRVSSTAETQYF. This chain joins TRBV4-3 and TRBJ2-5, with D possibly TRBD1 on 6 matching bases. Germline assignment: CDR1 LGHNA and CDR2 YSLEER. This CDR3 is built from 17 residues. V was trimmed by 4 bases and J by 5 bases, leaving 23 bases between them.

This clone was counted between two and nine times. The chain employs TRBV7-3 and TRBJ2-1, with 7 nucleotides matching TRBD1. The V and J ends lost 6 bases and 8 bases, in that order; junction bases with no gene match: 4. From germline, CDR1 is SGHTA and CDR2 FQGTGA. CDR3 size: 12 residues. The CDR3 region is CASSRGGDEQFF. The CDR3 bases are TGTGCCAGCAGTAGAGGGGGCGATGAGCAGTTCTTC.

Only a few counts were recorded for this clone. This rearrangement joins TRBV10-1 to TRBJ1-1; 8 bases are shared with TRBD1. The germline V gene has CDR1 WNHNN and CDR2 SYGVQD (reference sequence). The CDR3 sequence is 15 residues long. V gave up 1 base and J gave up 1 base; unmatched junction bases: 2. CDR3 region: CASSELTGANTEAFF. The CDR3 nucleotides read TGCGCCAGCAGTGAGTTGACAGGGGCGAACACTGAAGCTTTCTTT.

This clone was found a few times. The V call is TRBV7-2, the J call TRBJ1-1; 12 bases are shared with TRBD1. From germline, CDR1 is SGHTA and CDR2 FQGNSA. The CDR3 is 13 residues long. J gave up 7 bases and V 6 bases, and 3 bases lay outside the gene matches. CDR3 coding DNA: TGTGCCAGCAGTGGGACAGGGGGCGTTGAAGCTTTCTTT. As protein: CASSGTGGVEAFF.

This clone was seen more than once but under ten times. J is TRBJ1-3 and V is TRBV29-1, with D possibly TRBD1 on 5 matching bases. This CDR3 is 14 amino acids long. With 4 bases removed from V and 0 bases from J, the gap between germline ends came to 10 bases. The germline CDR1 and CDR2 sequences are SQVTM and ANQGSEA. CDR3: CSVGGDFSGNTIYF. As DNA, the CDR3 is TGCAGCGTTGGCGGGGACTTCTCTGGAAACACCATATATTTT.

This clone has a count of ten or more. The J gene is TRBJ2-3, the V gene TRBV4-3, with 9 bases matching TRBD2. From germline, CDR1 is LGHNA and CDR2 YSLEER. V lost 6 bases and J lost 7; bases outside the gene matches: 5. This CDR3 has 13 residues. CDR3 sequence reads: CASSFSGGNTQYF. CDR3 DNA: TGCGCCAGCAGTTTTAGCGGGGGAAATACGCAGTATTTT.

This clone has a handful of counts. The rearrangement links TRBV10-3 to TRBJ1-1; the D is unclear. The CDR3 contains 15 residues. The V gene lost 3 bases and the J gene lost 0 bases, with 11 bases spanning the gap. Germline-derived CDR1 and CDR2 are ENHRY and SYGVKD. The CDR3 here is CAISDGRRLNTEAFF. The DNA for the CDR3 is TGTGCCATCAGTGATGGGAGACGGTTGAACACTGAAGCTTTCTTT.

This clone was observed a handful of times. The V gene is TRBV4-2, the J gene TRBJ1-5, with D hard to call. Trimming cost V 0 bases and J 3 bases, with 9 bases left between them. The CDR3 is made up of 15 amino acids. Germline CDR1 is LGHNA and CDR2 is YNFKEQ. The CDR3 reads CASSQDLGTNQPQHF. CDR3 nucleotides: TGTGCCAGCAGCCAAGATCTCGGTACCAATCAGCCCCAGCATTTT.

This clone has only a few counts. Different DNA sequences within this sample yield the same CDR3. This chain uses TRBV19 with TRBJ1-2, with D uncertain. The length of the CDR3 is 12 residues. Germline V gives CDR1 LNHDA, CDR2 SQIVND (reference sequence). V shed 3 bases and J shed 4 bases, with 6 bases lying between them. The CDR3 region is CASSISVYGYTF. The CDR3 DNA is TGTGCCAGTAGTATTTCCGTCTATGGCTACACCTTC.